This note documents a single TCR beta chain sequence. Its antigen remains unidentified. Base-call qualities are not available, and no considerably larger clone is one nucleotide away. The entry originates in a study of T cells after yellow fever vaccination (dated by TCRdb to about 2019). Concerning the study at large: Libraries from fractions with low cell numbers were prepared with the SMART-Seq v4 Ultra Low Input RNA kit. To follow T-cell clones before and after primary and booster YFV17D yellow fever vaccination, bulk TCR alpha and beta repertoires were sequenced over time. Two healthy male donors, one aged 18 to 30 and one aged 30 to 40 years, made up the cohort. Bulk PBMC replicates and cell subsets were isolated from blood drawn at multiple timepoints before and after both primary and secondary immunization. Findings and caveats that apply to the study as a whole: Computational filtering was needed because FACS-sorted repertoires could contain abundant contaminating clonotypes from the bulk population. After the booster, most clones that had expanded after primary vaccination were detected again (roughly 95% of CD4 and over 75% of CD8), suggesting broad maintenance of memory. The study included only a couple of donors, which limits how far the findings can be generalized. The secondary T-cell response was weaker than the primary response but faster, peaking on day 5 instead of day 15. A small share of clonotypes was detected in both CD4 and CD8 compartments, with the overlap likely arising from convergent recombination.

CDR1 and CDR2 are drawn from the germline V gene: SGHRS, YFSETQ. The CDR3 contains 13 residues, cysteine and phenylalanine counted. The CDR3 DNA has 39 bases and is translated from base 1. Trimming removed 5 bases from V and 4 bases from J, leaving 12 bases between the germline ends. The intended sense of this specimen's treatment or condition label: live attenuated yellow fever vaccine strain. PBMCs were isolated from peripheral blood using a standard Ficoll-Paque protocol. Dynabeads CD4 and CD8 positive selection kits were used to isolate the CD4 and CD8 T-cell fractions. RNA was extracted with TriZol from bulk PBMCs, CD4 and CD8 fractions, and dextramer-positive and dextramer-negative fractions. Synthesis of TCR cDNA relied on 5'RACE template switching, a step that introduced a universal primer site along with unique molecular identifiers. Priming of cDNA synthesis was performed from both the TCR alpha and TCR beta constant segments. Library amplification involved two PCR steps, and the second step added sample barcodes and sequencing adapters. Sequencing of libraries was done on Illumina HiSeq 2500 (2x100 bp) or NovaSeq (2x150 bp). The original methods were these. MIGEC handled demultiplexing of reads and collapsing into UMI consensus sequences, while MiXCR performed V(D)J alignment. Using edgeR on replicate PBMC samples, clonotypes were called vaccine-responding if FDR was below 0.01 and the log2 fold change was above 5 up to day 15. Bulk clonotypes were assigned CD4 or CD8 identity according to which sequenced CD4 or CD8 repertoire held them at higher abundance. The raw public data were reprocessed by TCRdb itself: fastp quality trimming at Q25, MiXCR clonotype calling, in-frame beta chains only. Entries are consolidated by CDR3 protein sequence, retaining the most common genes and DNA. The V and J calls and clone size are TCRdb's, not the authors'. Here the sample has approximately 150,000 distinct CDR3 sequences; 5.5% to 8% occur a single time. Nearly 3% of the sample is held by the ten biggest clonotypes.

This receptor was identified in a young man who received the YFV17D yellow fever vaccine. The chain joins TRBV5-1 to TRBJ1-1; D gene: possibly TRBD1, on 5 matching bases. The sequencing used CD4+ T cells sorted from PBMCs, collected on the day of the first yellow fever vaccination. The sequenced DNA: TGCGCCAGCAGTCCTGGGGCTCGCACTGAAGCTTTCTTT. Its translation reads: CASSPGARTEAFF. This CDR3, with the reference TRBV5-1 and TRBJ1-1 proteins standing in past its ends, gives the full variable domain KAGVTQTPRYLIKTRGQQVTLSCSPISGHRSVSWYQQTPGQGLQFLFEYFSETQRNKGNFPGRFSGRQFSNSRSEMNVSTLELGDSALYLCASSPGARTEAFFGQGTRLTVV.